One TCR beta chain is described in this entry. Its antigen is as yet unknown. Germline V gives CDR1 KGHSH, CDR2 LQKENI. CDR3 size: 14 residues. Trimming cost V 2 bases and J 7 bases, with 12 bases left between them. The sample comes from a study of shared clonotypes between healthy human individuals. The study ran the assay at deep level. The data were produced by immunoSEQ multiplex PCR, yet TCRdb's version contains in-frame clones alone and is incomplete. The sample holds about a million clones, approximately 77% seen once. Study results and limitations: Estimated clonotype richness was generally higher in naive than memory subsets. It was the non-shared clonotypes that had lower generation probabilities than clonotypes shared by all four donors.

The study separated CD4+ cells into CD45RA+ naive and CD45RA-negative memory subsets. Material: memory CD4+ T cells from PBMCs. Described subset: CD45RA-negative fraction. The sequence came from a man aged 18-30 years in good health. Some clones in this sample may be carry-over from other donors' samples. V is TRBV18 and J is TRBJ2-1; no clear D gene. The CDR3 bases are TGTGCCAGCTCACCAACCTCCCTAGGAAATGAGCAGTTCTTC. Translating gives CASSPTSLGNEQFF.